This TCR beta chain emerged from a study of graft-versus-host responses after intestinal transplantation. Germline CDR1 and CDR2: SGHTA and FQGNSA. The CDR3 covers 15 residues. The V gene end was trimmed by 0 bases and the J gene end by 6 bases; junction bases not matched to a gene: 1. In its sample, this clone was seen once. Antigen: not known. Assay: immunoSEQ multiplex PCR; the TCRdb copy retains only in-frame clones and omits some. This repertoire shows about 130,000 clones, about 92% found once; its top ten account for over 0.15%. The J gene is TRBJ1-6, the V gene TRBV7-2; 8 bases map to TRBD1. The receptor was isolated from a human donor who received an intestinal transplant. The source was unstimulated CD4+ T cells sorted from spleen or lymph node cells, collected before intestinal transplant. In DNA, the CDR3 is TGTGCCAGCAGCTTAGCGACAGGGGTTAATTCACCCCTCCACTTT. Amino acids: CASSLATGVNSPLHF. The complete variable domain, with remaining parts taken from reference TRBV7-2 and TRBJ1-6, reads GAGVSQSPSNKVTEKGKDVELRCDPISGHTALYWYRQSLGQGLEFLIYFQGNSAPDKSGLPSDRFSAERTGGSVSTLTIQRTQQEDSAVYLCASSLATGVNSPLHFGNGTRLTVT.